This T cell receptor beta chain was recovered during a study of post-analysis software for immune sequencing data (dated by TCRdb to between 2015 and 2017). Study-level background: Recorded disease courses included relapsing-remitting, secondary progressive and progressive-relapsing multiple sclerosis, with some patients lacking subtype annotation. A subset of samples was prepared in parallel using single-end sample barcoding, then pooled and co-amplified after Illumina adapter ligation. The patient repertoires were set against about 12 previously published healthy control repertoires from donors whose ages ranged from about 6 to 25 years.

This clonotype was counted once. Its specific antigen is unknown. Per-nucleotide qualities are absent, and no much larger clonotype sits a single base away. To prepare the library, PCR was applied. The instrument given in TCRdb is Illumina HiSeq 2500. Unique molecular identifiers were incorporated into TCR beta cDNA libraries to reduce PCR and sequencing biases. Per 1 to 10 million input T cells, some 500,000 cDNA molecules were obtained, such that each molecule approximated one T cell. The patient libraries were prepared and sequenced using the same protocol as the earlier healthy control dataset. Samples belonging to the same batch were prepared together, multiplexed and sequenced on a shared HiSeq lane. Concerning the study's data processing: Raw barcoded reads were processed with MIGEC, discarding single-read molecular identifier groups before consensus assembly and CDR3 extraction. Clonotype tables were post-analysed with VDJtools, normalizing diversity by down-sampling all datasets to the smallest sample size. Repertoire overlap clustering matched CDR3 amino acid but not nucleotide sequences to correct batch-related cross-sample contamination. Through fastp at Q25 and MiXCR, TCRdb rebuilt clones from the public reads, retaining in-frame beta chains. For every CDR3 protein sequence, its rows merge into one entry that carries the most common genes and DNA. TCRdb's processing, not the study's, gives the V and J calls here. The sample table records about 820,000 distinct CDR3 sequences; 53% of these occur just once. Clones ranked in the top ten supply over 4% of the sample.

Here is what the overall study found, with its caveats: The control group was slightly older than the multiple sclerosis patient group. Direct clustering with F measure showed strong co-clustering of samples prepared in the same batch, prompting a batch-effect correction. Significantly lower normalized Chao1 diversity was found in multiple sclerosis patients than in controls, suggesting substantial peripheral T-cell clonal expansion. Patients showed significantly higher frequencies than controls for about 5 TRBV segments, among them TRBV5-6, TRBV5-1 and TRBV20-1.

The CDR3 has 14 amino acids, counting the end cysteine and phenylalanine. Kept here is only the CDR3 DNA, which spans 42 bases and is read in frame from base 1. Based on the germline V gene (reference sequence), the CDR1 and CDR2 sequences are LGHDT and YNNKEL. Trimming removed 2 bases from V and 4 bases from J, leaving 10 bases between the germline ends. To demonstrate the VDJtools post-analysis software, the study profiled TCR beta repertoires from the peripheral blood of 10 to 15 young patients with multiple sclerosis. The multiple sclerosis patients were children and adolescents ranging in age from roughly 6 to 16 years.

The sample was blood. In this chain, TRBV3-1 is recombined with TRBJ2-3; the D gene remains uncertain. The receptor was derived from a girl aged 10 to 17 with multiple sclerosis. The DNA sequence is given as TGTGCCAGCAGCCAAAGTCTTAGCCCAGATACGCAGTATTTT. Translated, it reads CASSQSLSPDTQYF.